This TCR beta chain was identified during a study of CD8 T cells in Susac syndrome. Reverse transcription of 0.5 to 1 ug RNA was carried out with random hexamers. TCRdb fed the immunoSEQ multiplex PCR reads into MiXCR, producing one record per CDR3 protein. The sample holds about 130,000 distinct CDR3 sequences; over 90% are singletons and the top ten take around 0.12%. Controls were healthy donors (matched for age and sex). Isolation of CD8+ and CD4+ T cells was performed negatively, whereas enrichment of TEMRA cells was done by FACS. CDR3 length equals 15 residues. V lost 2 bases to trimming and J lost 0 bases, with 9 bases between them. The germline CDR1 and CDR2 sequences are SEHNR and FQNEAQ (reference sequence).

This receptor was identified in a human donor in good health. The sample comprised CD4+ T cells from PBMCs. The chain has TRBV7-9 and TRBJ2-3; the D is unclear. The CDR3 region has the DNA TGTGCCAGCAGCTTAAGGCTGAAGAGCACAGATACGCAGTATTTT. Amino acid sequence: CASSLRLKSTDTQYF.